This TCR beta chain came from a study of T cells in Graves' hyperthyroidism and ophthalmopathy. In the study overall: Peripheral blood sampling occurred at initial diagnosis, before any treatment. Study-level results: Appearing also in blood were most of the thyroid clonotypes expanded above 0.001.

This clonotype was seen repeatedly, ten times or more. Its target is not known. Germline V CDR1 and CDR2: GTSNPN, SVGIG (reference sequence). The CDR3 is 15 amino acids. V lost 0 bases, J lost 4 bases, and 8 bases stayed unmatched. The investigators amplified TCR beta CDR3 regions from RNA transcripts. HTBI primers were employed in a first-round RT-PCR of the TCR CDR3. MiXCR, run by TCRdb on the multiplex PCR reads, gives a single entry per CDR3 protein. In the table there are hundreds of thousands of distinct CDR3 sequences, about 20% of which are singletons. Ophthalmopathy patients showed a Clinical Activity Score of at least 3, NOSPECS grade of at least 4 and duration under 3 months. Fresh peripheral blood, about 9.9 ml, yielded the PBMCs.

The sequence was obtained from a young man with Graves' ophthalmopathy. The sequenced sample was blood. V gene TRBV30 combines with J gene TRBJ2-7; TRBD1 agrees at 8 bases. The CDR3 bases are TGTGCCTGGAGTGTGGGCCACACAGGGGGGTACGAGCAGTACTTC. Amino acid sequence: CAWSVGHTGGYEQYF.